The next 32 T cell receptor beta chains were all read from a single sample in a study of coeliac disease. Only in-frame clones appear in the TCRdb table, and some are missing; sequencing was by immunoSEQ multiplex PCR. Among some 1,700 clones, over 70% were seen once, and the ten largest hold 9.5% to 13%. Sample: lymphocytes from the gut lamina propria. Every receptor here comes from a human donor without celiac disease.

The V gene is TRBV10-3, the J gene TRBJ2-3; TRBD2 matches 8 bases. Germline loops: CDR1 ENHRY, CDR2 SYGVKD. V shed 5 bases and J 2 bases; nucleotides not matched to a gene: 3. The CDR3 consists of 14 residues. The chain's CDR3 is CAISLAGLTDTQYF. CDR3 coding DNA: TGTGCCATCAGTTTAGCGGGGCTCACAGATACGCAGTATTTT.

This sequence joins TRBV9 and TRBJ2-2; TRBD1 aligns across 9 bases. This CDR3 is built from 18 residues. J lost 1 base, V lost 2 bases, and 9 bases had no gene match. Looked up from germline, CDR1 is SGDLS and CDR2 is YYNGEE. CDR3 DNA: TGTGCCAGCAGCGTCCCGGACAGGGGTTATGAGAACACCGGGGAGCTGTTTTTT. Translation gives CASSVPDRGYENTGELFF.

V usage is TRBV28 and J usage is TRBJ1-1, with a possible D match to TRBD1 (5 bases). Deletions cut 5 bases from V and 6 bases from J, with 16 bases between. The CDR3 is 14 amino acids. Germline CDR1 MDHEN, CDR2 SYDVKM. CDR3 coding DNA: TGTGCCAGCAGTGGAGGGGAGCCGGTAGCTGAAGCTTTCTTT. This gives the protein CASSGGEPVAEAFF.

This rearrangement joins TRBV5-1 to TRBJ2-2; TRBD2 is a possible D gene (5 bases). The CDR3 is made up of 13 amino acids. With 4 bases removed from V and 4 bases from J, the gap between germline ends came to 8 bases. Germline CDR1 and CDR2: SGHRS and YFSETQ. The DNA for the CDR3 is TGCGCCAGCAGCCCTGAGGGCACCGGGGAGCTGTTTTTT. Translation gives CASSPEGTGELFF.

As to this clone: One junction end disagrees with the germline gene, perhaps due to a read error. The chain uses TRBV6-1 and TRBJ1-2; D is uncertain. CDR1 MNHNS and CDR2 SASEGT come from the germline V gene. The length of the CDR3 is 17 residues. The CDR3 DNA reads TGTGCCAGCAGTGACAGTCCAATTCGGAGCGTCGACTATAGCTACACCTTC. Encoded protein: CASSDSPIRSVDYSYTF.

This chain joins TRBV28 and TRBJ1-5; D is uncertain. This CDR3 is 13 amino acids long. The germline CDR1 and CDR2 sequences are MDHEN and SYDVKM. V lost 6 bases to trimming and J lost 3 bases, with 9 bases between them. CDR3 amino acids: CASRSGYNQPQHF. CDR3 bases: TGTGCCAGCAGATCGGGTTACAATCAGCCCCAGCATTTT.

The chain carries TRBV5-1 and TRBJ2-3; maybe TRBD2 (5 bases). Per the germline V gene, CDR1 is SGHRS and CDR2 is YFSETQ. V was cut by 1 base and J by 0 bases, with 9 bases left in between. This CDR3 is 15 amino acids long. The chain's CDR3 is CASSLRGVSTDTQYF. CDR3 DNA: TGCGCCAGCAGCTTGCGGGGAGTTAGCACAGATACGCAGTATTTT.

The chain uses TRBV19 and TRBJ1-2; D gene ambiguous. The germline V and J ends were trimmed by 7 bases and 2 bases, with 14 bases remaining between them. The CDR3 has 14 residues. Germline lookup yields CDR1 LNHDA and CDR2 SQIVND (reference sequence). The CDR3 is CASTSAGGNYGYTF. The CDR3 DNA reads TGTGCCAGTACCTCTGCGGGCGGAAACTATGGCTACACCTTC. The entire variable domain, with the rest obtained from reference TRBV19 and TRBJ1-2, is as follows: DGGITQSPKYLFRKEGQNVTLSCEQNLNHDAMYWYRQDPGQGLRLIYYSQIVNDFQKGDIAEGYSVSREKKESFPLTVTSAQKNPTAFYLCASTSAGGNYGYTFGSGTRLTVV.

V and J are TRBV11-2 and TRBJ2-7, with 14 bases lining up with TRBD2. The V gene's germline CDR1 is SGHAT and CDR2 FQNNGV. The ends lost 5 bases at V and 5 bases at J; junction bases unmatched: 5. The CDR3 is 15 amino acids. The CDR3 DNA reads TGTGCCAGCAGCATGGGACTAGCGGGAGTCCACGAGCAGTACTTC. Encoded protein: CASSMGLAGVHEQYF.

This chain links TRBV18 with TRBJ2-7, with D unresolved. The CDR3 runs to 14 residues. Trimming left V 3 bases short and J 3 bases short, with 12 bases between. The germline V gene has CDR1 KGHSH and CDR2 LQKENI. CDR3 sequence (DNA): TGTGCCAGCTCACCCGTAACACCTTTCTACGAGCAGTACTTC. Translating it yields CASSPVTPFYEQYF.

This clone was picked up a small number of times. This chain uses TRBV7-9 with TRBJ2-7; maybe TRBD1 (5 bases). Trimming took off 7 bases at V and 3 bases at J, with 13 bases between the two ends. The CDR3 covers 13 residues. In germline, CDR1 is SEHNR, CDR2 FQNEAQ (reference sequence). The chain's CDR3 is CASTMEGHYEQYF. CDR3 nucleotides: TGTGCCAGCACCATGGAAGGACACTACGAGCAGTACTTC.

The chain joins TRBV9 to TRBJ2-5; D uncertain. The CDR3 runs to 13 residues. Trimming left V 4 bases short and J 0 bases short, with 7 bases between. CDR1 is SGDLS, CDR2 YYNGEE, per germline. This CDR3 is CASSPQNQETQYF. CDR3 nucleotides: TGTGCCAGCAGCCCCCAGAACCAAGAGACCCAGTACTTC.

By sample share, this clone is large. The J gene is TRBJ1-5, the V gene TRBV27, with D possibly TRBD1 on 5 matching bases. The CDR3 consists of 17 residues. Germline V gene data show CDR1 as MNHEY and CDR2 as SMNVEV (reference sequence). V dropped 5 bases and J dropped 7 bases, with 24 bases sitting between them. CDR3 region: CASSGRFGQGFLQPQHF. The CDR3 DNA follows: TGTGCCAGCAGTGGGCGGTTTGGTCAGGGTTTCTTGCAGCCCCAGCATTTT.

The V gene is TRBV7-9, the J gene TRBJ2-6, with D unresolved. This CDR3 region has 15 residues. V was cut by 3 bases and J by 0 bases, with 6 bases left in between. Germline V lookup: CDR1 SEHNR, CDR2 FQNEAQ (reference sequence). CDR3 bases: TGTGCCAGCAGCTTGTCGGGCTCTGGGGCCAACGTCCTGACTTTC. Its protein is CASSLSGSGANVLTF.

The chain links TRBV5-4 to TRBJ1-4; 8 nucleotides match TRBD1. Per the germline V gene, CDR1 is SGHNT and CDR2 is YYREEE (reference sequence). The V segment lost 0 bases and the J segment 8 bases; nucleotides outside the gene matches: 9. The CDR3 runs 16 residues. The CDR3 sequence: CASSLARRQGTEKLFF. DNA for the CDR3: TGTGCCAGCAGCTTGGCTCGTAGACAGGGGACAGAAAAACTGTTTTTT.

In its sample, this clone was seen once. The V call is TRBV30, the J call TRBJ2-1; a weak D match, TRBD2 (6 bases). V shed 0 bases and J shed 9 bases, with 18 bases lying between them. The CDR3 loop spans 15 amino acids. The germline V gene has CDR1 GTSNPN and CDR2 SVGIG (reference sequence). CDR3 sequence: CAWSVGGTRLSEQFF. The CDR3 nucleotides are TGTGCCTGGAGTGTCGGCGGGACCAGACTGAGTGAGCAGTTCTTC.

The DNA for the CDR3 is TGTGCCACCAGCAGGGGGAGGACAGGGGTGGTCACTGAAGCTTTCTTT. Amino acids: CATSRGRTGVVTEAFF. The chain employs TRBV15 and TRBJ1-1; 9 bases are a match to TRBD1. CDR3 length: 16 amino acids. Trimming removed 3 bases from V and 4 bases from J; junction bases left unmatched: 9. Germline V CDR1 and CDR2: LNHNV, YYDKDF (reference sequence).

This clone was counted only a few times. This chain connects TRBV4-2 to TRBJ1-4; D possibly corresponds to TRBD1 (5 bases). There are 14 residues in the CDR3. Germline assignment: CDR1 LGHNA and CDR2 YNFKEQ. Trimming shortened V by 4 bases and J by 3 bases, and 9 bases separated the two germline ends. CDR3 bases: TGTGCCAGCAGCCTCTTACAGGCTAATGAAAAACTGTTTTTT. This codes for CASSLLQANEKLFF.

The V and J genes are TRBV30 and TRBJ2-7; 8 nucleotides align to TRBD2. This CDR3 has 15 residues. V dropped 3 bases and J dropped 5; count of bases not matched to a gene: 12. Germline CDR1 is GTSNPN and CDR2 is SVGIG (reference sequence). CDR3 in DNA: TGTGCCTGGAGGGACCTCAGCGGGAGTCTCAACGAGCAGTACTTC. Translated: CAWRDLSGSLNEQYF.

This sequence joins TRBV27 and TRBJ2-1, with TRBD1 matching over 9 bases. The CDR3 is 19 residues long. V was pared by 6 bases and J by 4 bases, with 19 bases of the junction left unmatched. Per germline, CDR1 MNHEY and CDR2 SMNVEV (reference sequence). This chain's CDR3 is CASSLVVGTGSVLYNEQFF. The CDR3 region has the DNA TGTGCCAGCAGCCTAGTAGTGGGGACAGGGAGCGTTCTTTACAATGAGCAGTTCTTC.

Regarding this clone: Within the sample, other DNA sequences also encode this same CDR3. The V call is TRBV27, the J call TRBJ1-2; 9 nucleotides line up with TRBD1. The germline CDR1 and CDR2 sequences are MNHEY and SMNVEV (reference sequence). The CDR3 totals 13 residues. The junction had 3 bases not matched to a gene; V was cut back by 2 bases and J by 8 bases. The CDR3 DNA follows: TGTGCCAGCAGTTTAAACAGGGGGCACGGCTACACCTTC. Translating gives CASSLNRGHGYTF.

V is TRBV4-1 and J is TRBJ2-7; D ambiguous. Germline values: CDR1 MGHRA, CDR2 YSYEKL. V was shortened by 1 base and J by 3 bases, with 7 bases between the two germline ends. The CDR3 runs to 13 residues. DNA for the CDR3: TGCGCCAGCAGCCAAGCCCCTTTCTACGAGCAGTACTTC. As protein: CASSQAPFYEQYF.

The chain uses TRBV11-2 and TRBJ2-2; 13 bases line up with TRBD2. Germline trimming cut 4 bases from V and 15 bases from J; bases unmatched to any gene: 11. The CDR3 totals 15 residues. Germline V lookup: CDR1 SGHAT, CDR2 FQNNGV. CDR3 DNA: TGTGCCAGCAGCTACACTAGCGGGAGGGCCGAAGGTTTGTTTTTT. It codes for CASSYTSGRAEGLFF.

This chain uses TRBV21-1 with TRBJ2-7; the table's D call, TRBD2, has no DNA check behind it. TRBV21-1 is a known pseudogene. The CDR3 runs to 14 residues. The CDR3 sequence: CASSRNRSSYEQYF. DNA for the CDR3: TGTGCCAGCAGCAGGAATAGGAGCTCCTACGAGCAGTACTTC.

The chain recombines TRBV9 with TRBJ2-5, with 8 bases that match TRBD2. The CDR3 extends over 14 amino acids. CDR1 SGDLS and CDR2 YYNGEE come from the germline V gene. Losses at the gene ends were 4 bases for V and 5 bases for J; bases not matched to a gene: 7. The CDR3 region is CASSSGLAGETQYF. As DNA, the CDR3 is TGTGCCAGCAGCTCAGGCTTAGCGGGGGAGACCCAGTACTTC. The variable domain in full, completed from reference TRBV9 and TRBJ2-5, reads DSGVTQTPKHLITATGQRVTLRCSPRSGDLSVYWYQQSLDQGLQFLIQYYNGEERAKGNILERFSAQQFPDLHSELNLSSLELGDSALYFCASSSGLAGETQYFGPGTRLLVL.

The chain carries TRBV30 and TRBJ2-7; D perhaps matches TRBD2 (6 bases). CDR3 length: 11 amino acids. Germline values: CDR1 GTSNPN, CDR2 SVGIG (reference sequence). The V gene lost 2 bases and the J gene lost 6 bases, with 8 bases spanning the gap. The CDR3 spells CAWSRGGEQYF. CDR3 coding DNA: TGTGCCTGGAGTCGGGGAGGCGAGCAGTACTTC.

This clone has only one observation. The CDR3 sequence: CASSLRASGGNNEQFF. The CDR3 DNA sequence: TGTGCCAGCAGTTTAAGGGCCAGCGGGGGGAACAATGAGCAGTTCTTC. The chain uses TRBV27 and TRBJ2-1; 9 bases line up with TRBD2. From germline, CDR1 is MNHEY and CDR2 SMNVEV (reference sequence). The CDR3 sequence is 16 residues long. The V gene end was trimmed by 2 bases and the J gene end by 5 bases; junction bases not matched to a gene: 7.

This chain uses TRBV19 with TRBJ2-2; D may be TRBD2 (6 bases). The CDR3 totals 17 residues. The V end lost 2 bases, the J end lost 4 bases, and 17 bases lay between the germline ends. Looked up from germline, CDR1 is LNHDA and CDR2 is SQIVND (reference sequence). The CDR3 sequence is CASSISRGPAGTGELFF. Here the CDR3 DNA reads TGTGCCAGTAGTATATCCCGCGGACCAGCGGGCACCGGGGAGCTGTTTTTT.

The chain couples TRBV7-2 to TRBJ2-3, with 8 bases that match TRBD2. This CDR3 contains 12 residues. V shed 4 bases and J 9 bases; nucleotides not matched to a gene: 3. Germline assignment: CDR1 SGHTA and CDR2 FQGNSA. The CDR3 is CASSYPGGTQYF. CDR3 nucleotides: TGTGCCAGCAGCTACCCGGGGGGGACGCAGTATTTT.

V gene TRBV28 combines with J gene TRBJ2-7; 7 bases line up with TRBD2. The CDR3 has 12 amino acids. Per the germline V gene, CDR1 is MDHEN and CDR2 is SYDVKM. V shed 5 bases, J shed 2 bases, and the junction held 0 bases outside the gene matches. CDR3 loop: CASSGGAYEQYF. In DNA, the CDR3 is TGTGCCAGCAGTGGGGGGGCCTACGAGCAGTACTTC.

The chain joins TRBV7-2 to TRBJ2-1, with TRBD1 matching over 10 bases. After removal of 4 bases from V and 6 bases from J, the junction contained 12 bases not matched to a gene. Germline V gives CDR1 SGHTA, CDR2 FQGNSA. The length of the CDR3 is 17 residues. The CDR3, as DNA: TGTGCCAGCAGCTACCTAAAGACGGGACAGGGGTCCAATGAGCAGTTCTTC. Its translation is CASSYLKTGQGSNEQFF.

V gene TRBV6-1 combines with J gene TRBJ1-2, with 7 bases aligning to TRBD1. The CDR3 has 16 residues. The J segment lost 4 bases and the V segment lost 2 bases, leaving 10 bases of the junction unmatched. CDR1 and CDR2 from the germline V gene are MNHNS and SASEGT. The CDR3, as DNA: TGTGCCAGCAGTGAAAAAATCCGGGGACAGCTCTATGGCTACACCTTC. Protein: CASSEKIRGQLYGYTF.